This T cell receptor (beta chain) was sequenced during a study of patients and donors after allogeneic stem cell transplantation. TCRdb independently ran MiXCR on the RT-PCR reads; one entry per CDR3 protein. In the table there are fewer than 25,000 distinct CDR3 sequences, 35% to 45% of which are singletons. This clonotype has more than one count but fewer than ten. The CDR3 has 14 amino acids. The V end lost 1 base, the J end lost 6 bases, and 7 bases lay between the germline ends. The receptor was derived from a human donor who was either an allogeneic HSCT recipient or a stem cell or donor lymphocyte infusion donor (not recorded which). It is not recorded whose cells these are; they may come from a transplant donor. This rearrangement joins TRBV12-3 or TRBV12-4 to TRBJ1-6; no clear D. Source material: blood, either unsorted or a sorted T cell fraction (not recorded which). As DNA, the CDR3 is TGTGCCAGCAGTTTAGGGCCTGTTAATTCACCCCTCCACTTT. Translation: CASSLGPVNSPLHF.